The present T cell receptor beta chain was sequenced within a study of Ad26.COV2.S vaccination and SARS-CoV-2 variants. Study conclusions and caveats: The study found higher spike-specific TCR breadth in vaccine than placebo recipients. Possibly, TCR breadth and depth analyses underestimated total T cell responses.

TCRdb's copy holds only in-frame clones and misses some; the assay was immunoSEQ multiplex PCR. The sample records a few hundred thousand clones, about nine tenths being singletons. About this clone itself: Its antigen is as yet unknown.

Specified treatment: roughly 20 received Ad26.COV2.S at low or high dose, single or two shots; several received placebo; per-sample allocation not given. Vaccine and placebo recipients were sampled on day 63 after the first injection. The source was peripheral blood, collected in a trial of Ad26.COV2.S vaccine versus placebo. The source of this sequence is a person between 18 and 65 years old who received the Ad26.COV2.S COVID-19 vaccine or a placebo.

The CDR3 is CASSLMMETGELFF. CDR3 nucleotide sequence: TGTGCCAGCAGCTTAATGATGGAAACCGGGGAGCTGTTTTTT. The chain uses TRBV7-2 and TRBJ2-2; unclear D gene. V gave up 2 bases and J gave up 5 bases, with 9 bases separating them. Per the germline V gene, CDR1 is SGHTA and CDR2 is FQGNSA. The CDR3 contains 14 residues. Full variable domain (missing parts from reference TRBV7-2 and TRBJ2-2): GAGVSQSPSNKVTEKGKDVELRCDPISGHTALYWYRQSLGQGLEFLIYFQGNSAPDKSGLPSDRFSAERTGGSVSTLTIQRTQQEDSAVYLCASSLMMETGELFFGEGSRLTVL.